These 2 T cell receptor beta chains were sequenced from one sample in a study of cytomegalovirus exposure and HLA in healthy donors (dated 2017 in TCRdb). The method behind the library was the immunoSEQ multiplex PCR assay. A mixture of 60 forward primers for TCR Vbeta segments and 13 reverse primers for TCR Jbeta segments was used in the multiplex PCR. Drawn from immuneACCESS, this table holds only the in-frame rearrangements with V and J called that TCRdb kept. Clones are partly lost; checked studies trace under half to an unresolved V gene and leave the rest unexplained. For this sample there are some 180,000 clones; approximately 80% appear just once. The top ten constitute around 1.5% of the sample. The sample was PBMCs. The receptors shown here come from a young man in good health and CMV-seronegative.

The J gene is TRBJ1-6, the V gene TRBV5-1; tentatively, D is TRBD1 (6 bases). V shed 3 bases and J shed 10 bases, with 14 bases lying between them. Germline V lookup: CDR1 SGHRS, CDR2 YFSETQ. This CDR3 comprises 14 residues. The DNA of the CDR3 is TGCGCCAGCAGCTCGGGGACACCTCGGTCACCCCTCCACTTT. This gives the protein CASSSGTPRSPLHF.

The rearrangement uses TRBV5-4 and TRBJ1-1; tentative D call: TRBD1 (5 bases). This CDR3 is built from 16 residues. Trimming pared 2 bases from V and 11 bases from J, leaving 25 bases between. Germline-derived CDR1 and CDR2 are SGHNT and YYREEE (reference sequence). CDR3 region: CASSFTGVVGGVAAFF. The CDR3 DNA reads as TGTGCCAGCAGCTTTACGGGGGTTGTGGGAGGAGTGGCGGCTTTCTTT.